This T cell receptor beta chain was retrieved from a study of CD8 T cells in Susac syndrome. This CDR3 is 11 amino acids long. Germline V lookup: CDR1 SGHDT, CDR2 YYEEEE. The V and J ends lost 0 bases and 6 bases respectively, with 4 bases between them. It was with random hexamers that roughly 0.45 to 1 ug RNA was reverse transcribed. One entry per CDR3 protein, called by TCRdb with MiXCR from the immunoSEQ multiplex PCR reads. The sample shows about 52,000 distinct CDR3 sequences, about 92% of them seen only once. This TCR came from a human donor with multiple sclerosis. The rearrangement joins TRBV5-6 to TRBJ2-7; the D is unclear. Sequenced sample: CD8+ T cells from PBMCs. DNA for the CDR3: TGTGCCAGCAGCTTGGCGTTCGAGCAGTACTTC. Protein: CASSLAFEQYF.